Listed below are T cell receptor beta chains from one sample, sequenced in a study of blood T cell repertoires in COVID-19. Clones were read by immunoSEQ multiplex PCR, and TCRdb kept only the in-frame ones, dropping some. The table shows 60,000 to 70,000 clones, with more than 70% occurring only once. Sequences were obtained from PBMCs or T cells enriched from blood (not recorded which). The receptors stem from a woman aged 40 to 49 who had recovered from COVID-19. Each CDR3 is given with its conserved first and last residue.

J gene,V gene,CDR3 protein
TRBJ2-5,TRBV5-6,CASSFSSGGETQYF
TRBJ2-5,TRBV3-1/TRBV3-2,CASSPGTRGTQYF
TRBJ2-5,TRBV11-2,CASSLGQGRRLVTQYF
TRBJ1-3,TRBV5-1,CASSLEQGNTIYF
TRBJ1-1,TRBV3-1/TRBV3-2,CASSPEQGGAEAFF
TRBJ2-1,TRBV19,CASSIGRVNEQFF
TRBJ1-4,TRBV5-6,CASSLGTGHEKLFF
TRBJ2-5,TRBV13,CASSLGEAGGETQYF
TRBJ2-3,TRBV6-2/TRBV6-3,CASSYGTTTDTQYF
TRBJ1-3,TRBV3-1/TRBV3-2,CASARGGEGNTIYF